This paragraph covers one TCR beta chain sequence. Sequence at one end of the junction differs from germline and may be a read error. These data are taken from a study of OX40 agonist ivuxolimab in advanced cancers. Only in-frame clones appear in the TCRdb table, and some are missing; sequencing was by immunoSEQ multiplex PCR. The table lists some 44,000 clones, 82% of them singletons. Germline lookup yields CDR1 MRHNA and CDR2 SNTAGT. CDR3 length: 15 residues. This specimen was CD4+ or CD8+ T cells sorted from blood, taken in a trial of the OX40 agonist ivuxolimab. This receptor was taken from an adult with an advanced solid tumor such as melanoma, head and neck, liver or kidney cancer. V is TRBV6-4 and J is TRBJ1-2; a weak D match, TRBD1 (6 bases). The CDR3 spells CASSYSSGGQYGYTF. The CDR3 nucleotides are TGTGCCAGCAGTTACTCAAGTGGGGGGCAGTATGGCTACACCTTC.